This T cell receptor (beta chain) comes out of a study of blood T cell repertoires in COVID-19. This study enrolled people aged roughly 18 to 90 from approximately 24 US geographic areas. Categorization into cohorts depended on clinical history that participants reported. The CDR3 has 16 amino acids. CDR1 WNHNN and CDR2 SYGVQD come from the germline V gene (reference sequence). The V and J ends lost 3 bases and 0 bases respectively, with 13 bases between them. Original processing notes: The assay estimated nucleated cells by amplifying reference gene primers. Assay: immunoSEQ multiplex PCR; the TCRdb copy retains only in-frame clones and omits some. The DNA was the basis for D and trimming; V, J and clone size are from that table. The table shows 300,000 to 500,000 clones, with around 87% occurring only once.

This chain links TRBV10-1 with TRBJ2-3; maybe TRBD1 (5 bases). The sequenced sample was PBMCs or T cells enriched from blood (not recorded which). The origin of this receptor is a woman aged 25-40 years with acute COVID-19. The CDR3 region is CASSDSQGISTDTQYF. The CDR3 DNA reads as TGCGCCAGCAGTGATAGTCAGGGCATCAGCACAGATACGCAGTATTTT.